This TCR beta chain comes out of a study of technical replicates of blood from a handful of donors. The repertoire was sequenced with immunoSEQ multiplex PCR; TCRdb's copy has only in-frame clones and lacks some. The sample includes some 78,000 clones, about 92% of them seen just once. The CDR3 totals 15 residues. The V gene end was trimmed by 4 bases and the J gene end by 7 bases; junction bases not matched to a gene: 7. CDR1 and CDR2 from the germline V gene are SGHRS and YFSETQ. This chain connects TRBV5-1 to TRBJ2-2; 10 bases align to TRBD2. The sample was T cells isolated from PBMCs. This receptor was identified in a human donor in good health. The CDR3 spells CASSLPSGRNGELFF. The CDR3 DNA is TGCGCCAGCAGCCTCCCTAGCGGGAGAAACGGGGAGCTGTTTTTT.